Sequencing of this T cell receptor (beta chain) was carried out in a study of Ad26.COV2.S vaccination and SARS-CoV-2 variants. Germline lookup yields CDR1 WNHNN and CDR2 SYGVQD (reference sequence). J lost 5 bases, V lost 5 bases, and 7 bases had no gene match. The length of the CDR3 is 14 residues. Points on this clone: Its antigen is still unknown.

Only in-frame clones appear in the TCRdb table, and some are missing; sequencing was by immunoSEQ multiplex PCR. This table holds about 420,000 clones, 85% to 90% found once. Points from the study as a whole: Non-spike TCR breadth did not differ much between vaccine and placebo recipients. Quantification of TCR breadth and depth may have yielded underestimates of total T cell responses.

The treatment denotes: 15 to 20 received Ad26.COV2.S at low or high dose, single or two shots; about 5 received placebo; per-sample allocation not given. Collection of the samples took place on day 63 after the first injection of vaccine or placebo. Within Boston, the person who donated was an adult of 18-55 years. This vaccine is an Ad26 vector that expresses the Wuhan-strain SARS-CoV-2 spike. The material sequenced was peripheral blood, taken in a trial of Ad26.COV2.S vaccine versus placebo. The genes are TRBV10-1 and TRBJ2-5; 8 bases are shared with TRBD2. The receptor was derived from a person aged 18-60 years who received the Ad26.COV2.S COVID-19 vaccine or a placebo. The CDR3 reads CASSKRGIVETQYF. CDR3 DNA: TGCGCCAGCAGTAAGCGGGGGATTGTGGAGACCCAGTACTTC.